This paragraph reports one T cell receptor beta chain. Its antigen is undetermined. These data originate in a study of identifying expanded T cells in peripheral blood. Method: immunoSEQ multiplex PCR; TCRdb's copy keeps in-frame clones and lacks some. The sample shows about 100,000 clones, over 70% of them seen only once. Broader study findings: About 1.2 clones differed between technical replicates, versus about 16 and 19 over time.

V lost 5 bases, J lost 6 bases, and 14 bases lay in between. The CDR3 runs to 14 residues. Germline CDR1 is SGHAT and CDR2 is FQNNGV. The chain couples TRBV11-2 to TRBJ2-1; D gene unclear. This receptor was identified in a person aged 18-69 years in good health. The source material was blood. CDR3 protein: CASSLQASPNEQFF. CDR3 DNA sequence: TGTGCCAGCAGCCTCCAGGCTTCACCCAATGAGCAGTTCTTC.